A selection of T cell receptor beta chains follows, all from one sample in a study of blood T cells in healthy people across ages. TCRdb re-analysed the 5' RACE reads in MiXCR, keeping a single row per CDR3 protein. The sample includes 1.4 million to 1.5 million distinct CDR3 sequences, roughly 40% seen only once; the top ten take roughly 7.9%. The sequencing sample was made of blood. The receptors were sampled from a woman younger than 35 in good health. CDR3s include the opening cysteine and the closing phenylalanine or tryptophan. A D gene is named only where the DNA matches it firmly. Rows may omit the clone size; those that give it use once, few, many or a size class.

cdr3_aa: CSARDGDSYEQYF
cdr3_nt: TGCAGTGCTAGGGACGGAGACTCCTACGAGCAGTACTTC
v_call: TRBV20-1
clone_size: .
d_call: .
j_call: TRBJ2-7
cdr3_length: 13

cdr3_aa: CASSSGGREDNEQYF
cdr3_nt: TGTGCCAGCAGCTCGGGGGGGAGGGAGGACAATGAGCAGTACTTC
v_call: TRBV11-2
clone_size: .
d_call: TRBD2
j_call: TRBJ2-4
cdr3_length: 15

cdr3_aa: CSVEDLGTGKRNYGYTF
cdr3_nt: TGCAGCGTTGAAGATCTTGGGACAGGGAAAAGGAACTATGGCTACACCTTC
v_call: TRBV29-1
clone_size: many
d_call: TRBD1
j_call: TRBJ1-2
cdr3_length: 17

cdr3_aa: CASSQAVTSGSSYEQYF
cdr3_nt: TGCGCCAGCAGCCAAGCTGTTACTAGCGGGAGCTCCTACGAGCAGTACTTC
v_call: TRBV4-1
clone_size: .
d_call: TRBD2
j_call: TRBJ2-7
cdr3_length: 17

cdr3_aa: CASSILTGARTEAFF
cdr3_nt: TGTGCCAGCAGCATACTCACGGGGGCGCGGACTGAAGCTTTCTTT
v_call: TRBV11-2
clone_size: few
d_call: .
j_call: TRBJ1-1
cdr3_length: 15

cdr3_aa: CASSQGDYPREMLRIGDTQYF
cdr3_nt: TGTGCCAGCAGCCAAGGGGACTACCCCCGTGAAATGCTCAGGATAGGAGATACGCAGTATTTT
v_call: TRBV3-1
clone_size: .
d_call: TRBD2
j_call: TRBJ2-3
cdr3_length: 21

cdr3_aa: CASSAGLAGVHEQYF
cdr3_nt: TGTGCCAGCAGTGCAGGACTAGCGGGAGTTCATGAGCAGTACTTC
v_call: TRBV6-2/TRBV6-3
clone_size: .
d_call: TRBD2
j_call: TRBJ2-7
cdr3_length: 15

cdr3_aa: CASSPRQDNEQYF
cdr3_nt: TGTGCCAGCTCACCACGACAGGACAATGAGCAGTACTTC
v_call: TRBV18
clone_size: .
d_call: .
j_call: TRBJ2-7
cdr3_length: 13

cdr3_aa: CSARPPASLFALHF
cdr3_nt: TGCAGTGCTAGACCTCCAGCCAGCCTATTCGCCCTCCACTTT
v_call: TRBV20-1
clone_size: .
d_call: .
j_call: TRBJ1-6
cdr3_length: 14

cdr3_aa: CASSLLAGLETQYF
cdr3_nt: TGTGCCAGCAGTTTACTCGCAGGGCTGGAGACCCAGTACTTC
v_call: TRBV12-3/TRBV12-4
clone_size: .
d_call: .
j_call: TRBJ2-5
cdr3_length: 14

cdr3_aa: CSARKGAALVYEQYF
cdr3_nt: TGCAGTGCTAGGAAGGGGGCGGCCTTGGTCTACGAGCAGTACTTC
v_call: TRBV20-1
clone_size: few
d_call: TRBD1
j_call: TRBJ2-7
cdr3_length: 15

cdr3_aa: CASSEPSTGGTSEQFF
cdr3_nt: TGTGCCAGCAGCGAACCCAGTACGGGGGGAACAAGTGAGCAGTTCTTC
v_call: TRBV9
clone_size: .
d_call: TRBD2
j_call: TRBJ2-1
cdr3_length: 16

cdr3_aa: CASSLVGQGAHEQYF
cdr3_nt: TGCGCCAGCAGCTTGGTGGGGCAGGGGGCACATGAGCAGTACTTC
v_call: TRBV5-1
clone_size: .
d_call: TRBD1
j_call: TRBJ2-7
cdr3_length: 15

cdr3_aa: CASSQVPFWGPIFPQHF
cdr3_nt: TGTGCCAGCAGCCAAGTTCCCTTCTGGGGCCCTATTTTTCCCCAGCATTTT
v_call: TRBV7-2
clone_size: .
d_call: .
j_call: TRBJ1-5
cdr3_length: 17

cdr3_aa: CASSLVFGTGAYGYTF
cdr3_nt: TGTGCCAGCAGTTTAGTGTTCGGGACAGGGGCATACGGCTACACCTTC
v_call: TRBV12-3/TRBV12-4
clone_size: .
d_call: TRBD1
j_call: TRBJ1-2
cdr3_length: 16

cdr3_aa: CASSPRGSGALNTGELFF
cdr3_nt: TGTGCCAGCAGCCCCCGGGGGAGCGGGGCCTTGAACACCGGGGAGCTGTTTTTT
v_call: TRBV4-2
clone_size: .
d_call: TRBD2
j_call: TRBJ2-2
cdr3_length: 18

cdr3_aa: CASSLGAGGSQPQHF
cdr3_nt: TGTGCCAGCAGCTTAGGGGCAGGGGGAAGCCAGCCCCAGCATTTT
v_call: TRBV7-2
clone_size: .
d_call: TRBD1
j_call: TRBJ1-5
cdr3_length: 15

cdr3_aa: CASRPREGANYGYTF
cdr3_nt: TGTGCCAGCAGGCCTCGCGAGGGCGCGAACTATGGCTACACCTTC
v_call: TRBV3-1
clone_size: few
d_call: .
j_call: TRBJ1-2
cdr3_length: 15

cdr3_aa: CSAIKRGLAGGQETQYF
cdr3_nt: TGCAGTGCTATAAAGCGGGGACTAGCGGGTGGCCAAGAGACCCAGTACTTC
v_call: TRBV20-1
clone_size: .
d_call: TRBD2
j_call: TRBJ2-5
cdr3_length: 17

cdr3_aa: CASSLEPLYEQYF
cdr3_nt: TGTGCCAGCAGCTTAGAACCTCTGTACGAGCAGTACTTC
v_call: TRBV7-2
clone_size: .
d_call: .
j_call: TRBJ2-7
cdr3_length: 13

cdr3_aa: CASSYLGRNIQYF
cdr3_nt: TGTGCCAGCAGTTACCTGGGGAGGAACATTCAGTACTTC
v_call: TRBV6-2/TRBV6-3
clone_size: few
d_call: .
j_call: TRBJ2-4
cdr3_length: 13